Described below is a single T cell receptor (beta chain) sequence and its context. What it recognizes is unknown. TCR beta CDR3 amplification from genomic DNA was performed by two-round multiplex PCR. The first PCR round targeted every TRBV and TRBJ gene with specific primers. TCRdb re-called the multiplex PCR reads through MiXCR, storing one row per CDR3 protein. The table records 9,500 to 13,000 distinct CDR3 sequences, around 55% of them present only once. The sample is drawn from a study of prognosis after radiotherapy for stage I lung cancer. Across the whole study: Following radiotherapy, several patients went on to present distant metastases at a median of around 7 months, and roughly 15 exhibited no significant progression. Study-wide findings and caveats: Among expanded TCR clones, tumor specificity was not determined.

Germline V gene data show CDR1 as SGDLS and CDR2 as YYNGEE. The CDR3 is made up of 18 amino acids. V lost 4 bases and J lost 8; bases outside the gene matches: 14. The sample consisted of PBMCs, taken before or after stereotactic body radiation therapy (not recorded which). This clonotype was sampled from a donor older than 45 with non-small cell lung cancer. The V gene is TRBV9, the J gene TRBJ2-1; 14 nucleotides agree with TRBD2. DNA of the CDR3: TGTGCCAGCAGCTCACTCCTCAGACTAGCGGGAGGGAATGATGAGCAGTTCTTC. Its translation is CASSSLLRLAGGNDEQFF. Filled out from reference TRBV9 and TRBJ2-1, the complete variable domain reads DSGVTQTPKHLITATGQRVTLRCSPRSGDLSVYWYQQSLDQGLQFLIQYYNGEERAKGNILERFSAQQFPDLHSELNLSSLELGDSALYFCASSSLLRLAGGNDEQFFGPGTRLTVL.